This T cell receptor (beta chain) was obtained from a study of ipilimumab plus nivolumab after autologous stem cell transplantation. Study at large: Patients received a median of roughly five ipilimumab and roughly 8 nivolumab doses. DLBCL patients had primary refractory or relapsed disease.

Starting 14 to 28 days after autologous transplant, ipilimumab 1 mg/kg was given. Through week 26, nivolumab 3 mg/kg IV was given weeks 1, 4, 7, 10, then biweekly. Measured with immunoSEQ multiplex PCR; TCRdb has only the in-frame clones, and not every one. The sample carries approximately 20,000 clones, 74% recorded once. Germline CDR1 SGHNT, CDR2 YENEEA. The CDR3 extends over 17 amino acids. Trimming at V came to 1 base and at J to 0 bases, leaving 3 bases not matched to a gene. Sequencing used PBMCs, obtained in a trial of ipilimumab plus nivolumab as post-transplant consolidation. The sequence came from a male donor with diffuse large B-cell lymphoma. The chain recombines TRBV11-3 with TRBJ2-7; 13 bases map to TRBD2. The CDR3 sequence: CASSLGGTSGDSYEQYF. Written as DNA, the CDR3 is TGTGCCAGCAGCTTAGGGGGGACTAGCGGGGACTCCTACGAGCAGTACTTC.